The sequence of this T cell receptor (beta chain) was determined in a study of response to subunit inactivated influenza vaccine. About this clonotype itself: Its antigen is as yet unknown.

Via MiXCR, TCRdb re-called the RT-PCR reads, giving one row per CDR3 protein. Altogether more than 500,000 distinct CDR3 sequences are present, about 11% being singletons, with the ten largest covering about 11%. Study-wide findings and caveats: Authors proposed each seasonal influenza vaccination draws in few new T cells.

The CDR3 extends over 15 amino acids. After removal of 3 bases from V and 6 bases from J, the junction contained 8 bases not matched to a gene. Per germline, CDR1 LGHNA and CDR2 YSLEER. The same specimen was also included in a second study, on T cells expressing NK-cell markers. This second study notes: 5'RACE template switching built TCR beta cDNA with unique molecular identifiers. For six donors, the dominant NKG2C+ clonotypes made up roughly 1.0-7.5% of their CD8+ T cells. It is unclear if expanded NKG2C-expressing clones target HCMV antigens.

The rearrangement uses TRBV4-3 and TRBJ2-7; TRBD1 matches 10 bases. The specimen comprised PBMCs from blood, sampled on the day of vaccination. The TCR sequence derives from a man between 50 and 59 years old who received an inactivated influenza vaccine. The CDR3 bases are TGCGCCAGCAGCCACGCGACAGGGGGCATCTCCGAGCAGTACTTC. Protein sequence: CASSHATGGISEQYF.